These 6 T cell receptor beta chains came from one sample sequenced in a study of cytomegalovirus exposure and HLA in healthy donors. Only in-frame clones appear in the TCRdb table, and some are missing; sequencing was by immunoSEQ multiplex PCR. The profile shows about 160,000 clones, 75% to 90% of them singletons. Sequenced input: PBMCs. The receptors derive from a woman under 30 in good health and CMV-seronegative.

V is TRBV6-1 and J is TRBJ2-7; possibly TRBD1 for D (6 bases). Germline CDR1 MNHNS, CDR2 SASEGT. V was shortened by 4 bases and J by 5 bases, with 12 bases between the two germline ends. This CDR3 is 13 amino acids long. CDR3 protein: CASSVYRGNEQYF. CDR3 nucleotides: TGTGCCAGCAGTGTGTATAGGGGGAACGAGCAGTACTTC.

This rearrangement joins TRBV7-9 to TRBJ2-1; a weak D match, TRBD1 (5 bases). This CDR3 comprises 15 residues. Germline loops: CDR1 SEHNR, CDR2 FQNEAQ (reference sequence). V dropped 5 bases and J dropped 0 bases, with 11 bases sitting between them. DNA of the CDR3: TGTGCCAGCAGCCCCAGGGTTAGCTCCTACAATGAGCAGTTCTTC. It is translated as CASSPRVSSYNEQFF.

This rearrangement joins TRBV7-8 to TRBJ2-7, with 8 nucleotides matching TRBD1. This CDR3 spans 15 amino acids. The germline CDR1 and CDR2 sequences are SGHVS and FQNEAQ. Trimming took 2 bases from V and 6 from J; bases not matched to a gene: 9. CDR3 in amino acids: CASSLRGTGPREQYF. In nucleotides, the CDR3 is TGTGCCAGCAGCTTAAGGGGGACAGGACCCCGCGAGCAGTACTTC.

The chain has TRBV19 and TRBJ2-7; 9 positions match TRBD1. J lost 3 bases, V lost 7 bases, and 10 bases had no gene match. CDR1 is LNHDA, CDR2 SQIVND, per germline (reference sequence). This CDR3 has 15 amino acids. This chain's CDR3 is CASKKMGQGGYEQYF. The CDR3 DNA reads as TGTGCCAGTAAAAAAATGGGACAGGGCGGCTACGAGCAGTACTTC.

The rearrangement uses TRBV5-6 and TRBJ2-4; 12 bases are shared with TRBD2. V was clipped by 3 bases and J by 6 bases; unmatched bases: 10. The CDR3 sequence is 17 residues long. Looked up from germline, CDR1 is SGHDT and CDR2 is YYEEEE. The CDR3 bases are TGTGCCAGCAGCTGGACGTTTGCTAGCGGGAGGGCAAACATTCAGTACTTC. Its protein is CASSWTFASGRANIQYF.

This chain links TRBV21-1 with TRBJ1-1. TRBV21-1 counts as a pseudogene. This CDR3 spans 14 amino acids. This CDR3 is CASIKELGRPEAFF. The CDR3 DNA reads TGTGCCAGCATAAAGGAGCTAGGTAGACCTGAAGCTTTCTTT.